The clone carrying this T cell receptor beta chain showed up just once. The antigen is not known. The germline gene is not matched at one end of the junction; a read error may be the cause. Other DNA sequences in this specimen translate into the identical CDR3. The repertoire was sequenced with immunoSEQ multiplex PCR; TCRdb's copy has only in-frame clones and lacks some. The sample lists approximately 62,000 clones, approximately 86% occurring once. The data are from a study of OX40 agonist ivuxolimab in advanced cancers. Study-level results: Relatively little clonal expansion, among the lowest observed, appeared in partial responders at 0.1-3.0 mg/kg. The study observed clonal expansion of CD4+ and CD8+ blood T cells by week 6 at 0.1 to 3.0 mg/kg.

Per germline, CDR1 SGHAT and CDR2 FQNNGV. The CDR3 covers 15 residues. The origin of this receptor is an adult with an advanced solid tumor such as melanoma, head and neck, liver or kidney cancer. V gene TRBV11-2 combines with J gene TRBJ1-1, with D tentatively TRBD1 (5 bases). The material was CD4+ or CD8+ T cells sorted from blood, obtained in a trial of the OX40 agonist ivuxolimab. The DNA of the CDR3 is TGCGCCAGCAGCTTAGTAGCGGGGGTAAACACTGAAGCTTTCTTT. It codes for CASSLVAGVNTEAFF.